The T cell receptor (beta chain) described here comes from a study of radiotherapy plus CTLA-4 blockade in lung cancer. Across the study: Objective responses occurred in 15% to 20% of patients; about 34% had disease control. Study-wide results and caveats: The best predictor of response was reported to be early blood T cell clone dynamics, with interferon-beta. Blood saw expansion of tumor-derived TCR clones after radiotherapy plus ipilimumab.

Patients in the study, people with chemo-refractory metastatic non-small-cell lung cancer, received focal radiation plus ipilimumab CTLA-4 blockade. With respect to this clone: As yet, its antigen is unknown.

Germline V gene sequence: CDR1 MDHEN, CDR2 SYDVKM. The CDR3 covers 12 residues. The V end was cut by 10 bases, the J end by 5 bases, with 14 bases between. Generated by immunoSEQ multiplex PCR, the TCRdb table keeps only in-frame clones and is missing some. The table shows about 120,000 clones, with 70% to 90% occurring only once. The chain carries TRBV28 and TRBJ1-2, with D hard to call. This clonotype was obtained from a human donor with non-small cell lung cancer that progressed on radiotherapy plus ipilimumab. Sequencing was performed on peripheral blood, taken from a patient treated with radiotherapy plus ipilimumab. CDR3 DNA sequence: TGTGCCACCGGCCTTTTCTCTTATGGCTACACCTTC. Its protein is CATGLFSYGYTF.